This T cell receptor (beta chain) came from a study of blood T cell repertoires in COVID-19. Overall study context: Material from acute and convalescent COVID-19 was sourced from the United States, Italy and Spain. PBMCs, B-cell-depleted T cells, or T cells provided the cDNA or gDNA that made up the material.

The data were produced by immunoSEQ multiplex PCR, yet TCRdb's version contains in-frame clones alone and is incomplete. Of 200,000 to 300,000 clones in the sample, 65% to 85% were seen once. This clone has a single count. This CDR3 has 14 residues. Trimming removed 4 bases from V and 5 bases from J, with 11 bases in between. Germline values: CDR1 MNHNY, CDR2 SVGAGI (reference sequence). V gene TRBV6-6 combines with J gene TRBJ1-4; maybe TRBD1 (5 bases). Sequenced: peripheral blood. The source of this sequence is a human donor in a cohort sampled during active COVID-19. The CDR3 loop reads CASSSQGGNEKLFF. CDR3 sequence (DNA): TGTGCCAGCAGTTCTCAGGGTGGGAATGAAAAACTGTTTTTT.